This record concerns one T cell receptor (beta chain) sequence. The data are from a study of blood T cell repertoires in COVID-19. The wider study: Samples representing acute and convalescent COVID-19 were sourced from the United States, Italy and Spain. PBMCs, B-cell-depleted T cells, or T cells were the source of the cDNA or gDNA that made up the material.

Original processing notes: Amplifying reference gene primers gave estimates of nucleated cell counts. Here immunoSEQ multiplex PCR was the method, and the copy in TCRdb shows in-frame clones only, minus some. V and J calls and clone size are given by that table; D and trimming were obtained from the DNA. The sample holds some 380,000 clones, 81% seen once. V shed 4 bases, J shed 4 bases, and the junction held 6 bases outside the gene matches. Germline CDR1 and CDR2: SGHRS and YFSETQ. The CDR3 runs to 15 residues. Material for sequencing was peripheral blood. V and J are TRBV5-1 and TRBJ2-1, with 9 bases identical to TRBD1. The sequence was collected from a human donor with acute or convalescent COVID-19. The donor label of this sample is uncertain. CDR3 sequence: CASSPGQGTYNEQFF. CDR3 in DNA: TGCGCCAGCAGCCCTGGACAGGGGACTTACAATGAGCAGTTCTTC.